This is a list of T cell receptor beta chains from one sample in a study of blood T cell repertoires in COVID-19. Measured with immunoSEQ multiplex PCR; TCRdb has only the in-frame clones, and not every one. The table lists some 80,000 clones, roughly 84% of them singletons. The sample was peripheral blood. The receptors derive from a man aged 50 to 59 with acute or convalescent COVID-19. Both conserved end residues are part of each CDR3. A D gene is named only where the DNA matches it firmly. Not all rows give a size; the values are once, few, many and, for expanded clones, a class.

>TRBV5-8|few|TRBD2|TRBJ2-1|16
CASSFFAGASYNEQFF
TGTGCCAGCAGCTTTTTTGCGGGAGCCAGCTACAATGAGCAGTTCTTC
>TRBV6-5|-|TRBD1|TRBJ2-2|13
CAIGTVNTGELFF
TGTGCCATCGGGACAGTCAACACCGGGGAGCTGTTTTTT
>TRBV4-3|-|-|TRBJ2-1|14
CASSRSRSATLQFF
TGCGCCAGCAGCCGCTCCCGGAGCGCCACCTTGCAGTTCTTC
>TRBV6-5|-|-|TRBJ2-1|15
CATVHQISVSDEQFF
TGTGCCACCGTACACCAAATCAGCGTTTCTGATGAGCAGTTCTTC
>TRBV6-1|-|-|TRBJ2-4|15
CASSGAGVAKNIQYF
TGTGCCAGCAGTGGAGCAGGGGTGGCCAAAAACATTCAGTACTTC
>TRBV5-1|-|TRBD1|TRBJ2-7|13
CASSINRGYEQYF
TGCGCCAGCAGCATAAACAGGGGCTACGAGCAGTACTTC
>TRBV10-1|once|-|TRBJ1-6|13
CASSDQGSSPLHF
TGCGCCAGCAGTGATCAGGGGAGTTCACCCCTCCACTTT
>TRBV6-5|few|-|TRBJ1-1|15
CASSYWSGMNTEAFF
TGTGCCAGCAGTTACTGGTCCGGTATGAACACTGAAGCTTTCTTT
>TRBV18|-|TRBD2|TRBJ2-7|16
CASSPRGLAGGTEQYF
TGTGCCAGCTCACCAAGGGGACTAGCGGGGGGAACCGAGCAGTACTTC
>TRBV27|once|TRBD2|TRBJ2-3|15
CASSTSGTTAHTQYF
TGTGCCAGCAGTACCTCCGGGACTACCGCACATACGCAGTATTTT
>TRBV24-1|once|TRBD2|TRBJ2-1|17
CATSDFSKTSGSNEQFF
TGTGCCACCAGTGATTTTTCCAAAACTAGCGGGAGTAATGAGCAGTTCTTC
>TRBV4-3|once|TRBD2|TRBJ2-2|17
CASSQARLAENTGELFF
TGCGCCAGCAGCCAAGCCCGCCTAGCGGAGAACACCGGGGAGCTGTTTTTT
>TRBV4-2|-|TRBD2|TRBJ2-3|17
CASSQDIGRGSTDTQYF
TGTGCCAGCAGCCAAGATATTGGGCGGGGGAGCACAGATACGCAGTATTTT
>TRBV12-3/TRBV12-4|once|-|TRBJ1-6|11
CASSSNSPLHF
TGTGCCAGCAGCTCTAATTCACCCCTCCACTTT
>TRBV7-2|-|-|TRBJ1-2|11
CASSFREGYTF
TGTGCCAGCAGCTTCAGGGAAGGCTACACCTTC
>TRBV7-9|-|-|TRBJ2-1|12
CASSPQGPEQFF
TGTGCCAGCAGCCCACAGGGTCCTGAGCAGTTCTTC
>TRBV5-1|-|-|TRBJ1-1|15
CASSSSYSGTQKAFF
TGCGCCAGCAGCTCGTCCTATTCCGGGACACAAAAAGCTTTCTTT
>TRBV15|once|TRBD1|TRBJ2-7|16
CATSRHRGLDSYEQYF
TGTGCCACCAGCAGACACAGGGGGCTTGATTCCTACGAGCAGTACTTC
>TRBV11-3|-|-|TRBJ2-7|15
CASSPRDGETYEQYF
TGTGCCAGCAGCCCCCGAGACGGGGAGACCTACGAGCAGTACTTC
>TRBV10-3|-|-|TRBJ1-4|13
CAISSGVREKLFF
TGTGCCATCAGCTCAGGGGTTCGAGAAAAACTGTTTTTT
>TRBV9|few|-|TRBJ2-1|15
CASSLTGQIFVEQFF
TGTGCCAGCAGCCTAACGGGACAAATTTTTGTGGAGCAGTTCTTC
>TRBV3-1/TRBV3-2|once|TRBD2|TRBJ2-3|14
CASSFGGDQVTQYF
TGTGCCAGCAGCTTCGGGGGGGATCAGGTTACGCAGTATTTT
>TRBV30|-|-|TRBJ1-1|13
CAWREGALTEAFF
TGTGCCTGGAGGGAGGGAGCACTCACTGAAGCTTTCTTT
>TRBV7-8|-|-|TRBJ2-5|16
CASSLRGDYAQETQYF
TGTGCCAGCAGCTTAAGGGGGGACTACGCACAAGAGACCCAGTACTTC
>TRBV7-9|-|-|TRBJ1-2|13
CASSRDSANGYTF
TGTGCCAGCAGCCGCGACAGCGCCAATGGCTACACCTTC
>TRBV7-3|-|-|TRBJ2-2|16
CASSLSGGRLTGELFF
TGTGCCAGCAGCTTAAGCGGGGGCCGGCTCACCGGGGAGCTGTTTTTT
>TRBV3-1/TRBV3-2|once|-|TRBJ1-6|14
CASSYGQYNSPLHF
TGTGCCAGCAGCTACGGACAGTATAATTCACCCCTCCACTTT
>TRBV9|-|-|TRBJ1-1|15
CASSVEVGGNTEAFF
TGTGCCAGCAGCGTCGAAGTCGGGGGGAACACTGAAGCTTTCTTT
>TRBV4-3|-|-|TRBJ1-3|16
CASSQDQGFSGNTIYF
TGCGCCAGCAGCCAAGATCAGGGATTCTCTGGAAACACCATATATTTT
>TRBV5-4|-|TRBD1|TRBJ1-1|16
CASSLGQGAPGTEAFF
TGTGCCAGCAGCCTTGGACAGGGGGCGCCGGGCACTGAAGCTTTCTTT
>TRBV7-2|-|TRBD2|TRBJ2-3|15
CASSLVAGGPDTQYF
TGTGCCAGCAGCTTAGTAGCGGGAGGACCAGATACGCAGTATTTT
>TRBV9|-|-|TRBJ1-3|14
CASSVESSGNTIYF
TGTGCCAGCAGCGTAGAGAGCTCTGGAAACACCATATATTTT
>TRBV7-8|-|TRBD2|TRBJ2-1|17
CASSHRTSGSSYNEQFF
TGTGCCAGCAGCCACCGGACTAGCGGGAGCTCCTACAATGAGCAGTTCTTC
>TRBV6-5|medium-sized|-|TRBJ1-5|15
CASGLSGDSNQPQHF
TGTGCCAGCGGGTTATCAGGGGATAGCAATCAGCCCCAGCATTTT
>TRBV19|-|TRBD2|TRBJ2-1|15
CASSIWLAGDNEQFF
TGTGCCAGTAGTATTTGGCTAGCGGGAGACAATGAGCAGTTCTTC
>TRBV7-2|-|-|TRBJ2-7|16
CASSLGPTAGQGEQYF
TGTGCCAGCAGCTTAGGCCCGACGGCGGGCCAAGGTGAGCAGTACTTC
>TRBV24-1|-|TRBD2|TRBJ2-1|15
CATRPTSGKDNEQFF
TGTGCCACCAGACCAACTAGCGGGAAAGACAATGAGCAGTTCTTC
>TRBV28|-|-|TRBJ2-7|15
CASSLSGGGTYEQYF
TGTGCCAGCAGTTTATCGGGCGGGGGCACCTACGAGCAGTACTTC
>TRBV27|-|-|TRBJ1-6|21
CASSLYGHRMILSSYNSPLHF
TGTGCCAGCAGTTTATATGGGCACAGGATGATCTTAAGCTCCTATAATTCACCCCTCCACTTT
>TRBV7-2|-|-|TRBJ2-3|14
CASSPQLSAVAQYF
TGTGCCAGCAGCCCCCAATTGTCCGCAGTGGCCCAGTATTTT
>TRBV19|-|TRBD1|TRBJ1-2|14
CASSIATGGDGYTF
TGTGCCAGTAGTATAGCGACAGGGGGAGATGGCTACACCTTC
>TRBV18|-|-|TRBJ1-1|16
CASSSLDRSMNTEAFF
TGTGCCAGCTCATCGCTCGACAGATCAATGAACACTGAAGCTTTCTTT
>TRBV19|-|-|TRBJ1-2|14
CASSPRQGIGGYTF
TGTGCCAGTAGTCCAAGGCAGGGCATCGGTGGCTACACCTTC